A single sample is the source of the 27 T cell receptor beta chains below, sequenced in a study of blood T cell repertoires in COVID-19 (dated by TCRdb to 2018 to 2020). Libraries were built with the immunoSEQ multiplex PCR assay. Imported from immuneACCESS, the table was reduced by TCRdb to in-frame sequences with V and J called. These copies leave out some clones; in studies compared against another copy, an unresolved V gene accounts for under half, and the cause of the remainder is not known. The sample table records a few hundred thousand clones; roughly 85% of these occur just once. Roughly 3.4% of the sample belongs to the ten largest clones. Sequencing input: peripheral blood. The receptor set was obtained from a woman aged 18-29 years with acute or convalescent COVID-19.

The rearrangement joins TRBV24-1 to TRBJ1-1, with 9 positions matching TRBD1. The CDR3 covers 12 residues. The germline V gene has CDR1 KGHDR and CDR2 SFDVKD. With 7 bases clipped from V and 8 bases from J, the junction kept 4 bases outside the gene matches. CDR3: CATRGDRGEAFF. DNA for the CDR3: TGTGCCACCAGAGGTGACAGGGGGGAAGCTTTCTTT.

This chain connects TRBV28 to TRBJ2-1; D is ambiguous. CDR3 size: 19 residues. CDR1 is MDHEN, CDR2 SYDVKM, per germline. V lost 5 bases, J lost 2 bases, and 25 bases lay in between. In DNA, the CDR3 is TGTGCCAGCAGTAAAAAGGTGTACAGCCTTAAGATTACCTACAATGAGCAGTTCTTC. Protein sequence: CASSKKVYSLKITYNEQFF.

The chain has TRBV14 and TRBJ1-2; D remains unclear. The CDR3 sequence is 15 residues long. Germline values: CDR1 SGHDN, CDR2 FVKESK. Trimming stripped 4 bases from V and 0 bases from J, with 12 bases between. CDR3 bases: TGTGCCAGCAGCCCAGCAGGCGGGCCTAACTATGGCTACACCTTC. This translates into CASSPAGGPNYGYTF. Filled out from reference TRBV14 and TRBJ1-2, the complete variable domain reads EAGVTQFPSHSVIEKGQTVTLRCDPISGHDNLYWYRRVMGKEIKFLLHFVKESKQDESGMPNNRFLAERTGGTYSTLKVQPAELEDSGVYFCASSPAGGPNYGYTFGSGTRLTVV.

The genes are TRBV5-8 and TRBJ2-1, with a weak D call TRBD2 (6 bases). Looked up from germline, CDR1 is SGHTS and CDR2 is YDEGEE. The V gene lost 2 bases and the J gene lost 5 bases, with 14 bases spanning the gap. The CDR3 loop spans 15 amino acids. CDR3 DNA: TGTGCCAGCAGCTTCTACTCCGGGAGAGACAATGAGCAGTTCTTC. Residues: CASSFYSGRDNEQFF.

This chain joins TRBV28 and TRBJ2-1; D not certain. The CDR3 is 13 amino acids. The V end lost 8 bases, the J end lost 0 bases, and 8 bases lay between the germline ends. Germline CDR1 reads MDHEN; CDR2 reads SYDVKM. In DNA form, the CDR3 reads TGTGCCAGCCGCGGAAACTCCTACAATGAGCAGTTCTTC. Protein: CASRGNSYNEQFF.

This chain connects TRBV19 to TRBJ1-1; D is undetermined. Between the trimmed V and J ends, which lost 4 bases and 0 bases, there was a span of 15 bases. CDR3 length equals 16 residues. Germline V lookup: CDR1 LNHDA, CDR2 SQIVND (reference sequence). The CDR3 here is CASSREEAALNTEAFF. In DNA, the CDR3 is TGTGCCAGTAGTAGAGAAGAAGCCGCCTTGAACACTGAAGCTTTCTTT. Full variable domain (outside the CDR3, taken from reference TRBV19 and TRBJ1-1): DGGITQSPKYLFRKEGQNVTLSCEQNLNHDAMYWYRQDPGQGLRLIYYSQIVNDFQKGDIAEGYSVSREKKESFPLTVTSAQKNPTAFYLCASSREEAALNTEAFFGQGTRLTVV.

This clone was observed a handful of times. The chain couples TRBV9 to TRBJ2-4; unclear D gene. The V gene's germline CDR1 is SGDLS and CDR2 YYNGEE. Trimming removed 2 bases at V and 0 bases at J, with 9 bases between. The CDR3 totals 15 residues. DNA of the CDR3: TGTGCCAGCAGCGTTGGCTGGCTAGCCAAAAACATTCAGTACTTC. Encoded protein: CASSVGWLAKNIQYF.

This sequence joins TRBV30 and TRBJ1-1; 7 positions match TRBD1. The germline V gene has CDR1 GTSNPN and CDR2 SVGIG (reference sequence). The CDR3 runs 15 residues. V dropped 4 bases and J dropped 0; count of bases not matched to a gene: 8. The CDR3 DNA sequence: TGTGCCTGGAAAGTGCGCGGGACAGTGAACACTGAAGCTTTCTTT. Amino acids: CAWKVRGTVNTEAFF.

This chain joins TRBV7-2 and TRBJ1-3; D unresolved. Germline lookup yields CDR1 SGHTA and CDR2 FQGNSA. The ends were cut back, 5 bases at V and 4 bases at J, with 9 bases in the middle. The CDR3 runs 13 residues. CDR3 sequence (DNA): TGTGCCAGCAGCCCGACGACAGGAAACACCATATATTTT. Translated, it gives CASSPTTGNTIYF.

This rearrangement joins TRBV7-9 to TRBJ2-1; the match to TRBD2 covers 8 bases. After removal of 1 base from V and 5 bases from J, the junction contained 4 bases not matched to a gene. This CDR3 has 15 residues. Germline CDR1 and CDR2: SEHNR and FQNEAQ (reference sequence). DNA for the CDR3: TGTGCCAGCAGCTTAGTGGGCGGGGGGCACAATGAGCAGTTCTTC. Its protein is CASSLVGGGHNEQFF.

The chain carries TRBV4-1 and TRBJ2-2, with TRBD1 as a possible D gene (6 bases). CDR3 length: 12 residues. Trimming removed 4 bases at V and 6 bases at J, with 6 bases between. Germline V gene lookup returns CDR1 MGHRA and CDR2 YSYEKL. CDR3 coding DNA: TGCGCCAGCAGCCCAGGGGCCGGGGAGCTGTTTTTT. As protein: CASSPGAGELFF.

This clone has just one count. V is TRBV4-3 and J is TRBJ1-1; perhaps TRBD1 as D (6 bases). V lost 3 bases and J 5 bases, leaving 16 bases between the germline ends. The CDR3 consists of 15 residues. Germline V gene sequence: CDR1 LGHNA, CDR2 YSLEER. CDR3 loop: CASSQDTGKWTEAFF. The CDR3 DNA reads TGCGCCAGCAGCCAGGATACAGGGAAGTGGACTGAAGCTTTCTTT.

The V and J genes are TRBV7-2 and TRBJ2-1; the match to TRBD2 covers 9 bases. Per the germline V gene, CDR1 is SGHTA and CDR2 is FQGNSA. The CDR3 length is 19 residues. Trimming removed 2 bases from V and 6 bases from J; junction bases left unmatched: 17. As DNA, the CDR3 is TGTGCCAGCAGCTTATCCCCTATTGTGGTAGCGGGAGTTTCCAATGAGCAGTTCTTC. It yields the protein CASSLSPIVVAGVSNEQFF.

This chain links TRBV7-9 with TRBJ2-7; D perhaps matches TRBD1 (6 bases). The V gene lost 6 bases and the J gene lost 3 bases, with 21 bases spanning the gap. The germline V gene encodes CDR1 SEHNR and CDR2 FQNEAQ (reference sequence). This CDR3 comprises 16 residues. CDR3 nucleotide sequence: TGTGCCAGCAGGTCCAAGTCCCCGGACAGTTTCTACGAGCAGTACTTC. Its translation: CASRSKSPDSFYEQYF.

This clone occurred a few times. The chain has TRBV2 and TRBJ2-7; TRBD2 matches at 7 bases. CDR3 size: 13 residues. CDR1 is SNHLY and CDR2 is FYNNEI in the germline V gene. Trimming removed 10 bases from V and 4 bases from J; junction bases left unmatched: 10. The chain's CDR3 is CATLGGNNYEQYF. The DNA of the CDR3 is TGTGCCACCCTGGGGGGGAATAATTACGAGCAGTACTTC.

V and J are TRBV5-4 and TRBJ2-4; 7 positions match TRBD1. Germline CDR1 and CDR2: SGHNT and YYREEE (reference sequence). Trimming removed 0 bases from V and 3 bases from J; junction bases left unmatched: 3. CDR3 length: 15 residues. The CDR3 DNA reads as TGTGCCAGCAGCTTGGAGGGGGCGGTCAAAAACATTCAGTACTTC. This codes for CASSLEGAVKNIQYF. The whole variable domain, filled in from reference TRBV5-4 and TRBJ2-4, reads ETGVTQSPTHLIKTRGQQVTLRCSSQSGHNTVSWYQQALGQGPQFIFQYYREEENGRGNFPPRFSGLQFPNYSSELNVNALELDDSALYLCASSLEGAVKNIQYFGAGTRLSVL.

The chain combines TRBV6-5 with TRBJ2-1; D not certain. Germline CDR1 is MNHEY and CDR2 is SVGAGI. V was clipped by 2 bases and J by 6 bases, with 8 bases between them. The CDR3 sequence is 13 residues long. The CDR3 DNA reads as TGTGCCAGCAGTTACGTCTCGGGCAATGAGCAGTTCTTC. Translation: CASSYVSGNEQFF.

The genes are TRBV27 and TRBJ1-2, with a possible D match to TRBD1 (5 bases). Germline assignment: CDR1 MNHEY and CDR2 SMNVEV (reference sequence). The CDR3 spans 12 residues. The V end was cut by 6 bases, the J end by 7 bases, with 12 bases between. DNA of the CDR3: TGTGCCAGCAGCTCATCGGGGGGTGGCTACACCTTC. This translates into CASSSSGGGYTF.

The chain uses TRBV29-1 and TRBJ2-1; 8 positions agree with TRBD2. CDR1 is SQVTM and CDR2 is ANQGSEA in the germline V gene. With 0 bases clipped from V and 9 bases from J, the junction kept 4 bases outside the gene matches. The CDR3 length is 13 residues. The CDR3 region has the DNA TGCAGCGTTGAAGAGGCGGGAGGTACTGAGCAGTTCTTC. Its translation: CSVEEAGGTEQFF.

The rearrangement uses TRBV9 and TRBJ2-5; D may be TRBD2 (7 bases). V was clipped by 0 bases and J by 4 bases, with 25 bases between them. This CDR3 is built from 19 residues. Germline V lookup: CDR1 SGDLS, CDR2 YYNGEE. The CDR3 DNA reads as TGTGCCAGCAGCGTAGCCCCGGGGGGCGGTTTTTTGGTTGGAGAGACCCAGTACTTC. Residues: CASSVAPGGGFLVGETQYF.

The rearrangement uses TRBV7-2 and TRBJ2-5; 9 bases agree with TRBD1. Trimming at V came to 3 bases and at J to 13 bases, leaving 6 bases not matched to a gene. The CDR3 is 12 residues long. CDR1 and CDR2 from the germline V gene are SGHTA and FQGNSA. CDR3 sequence: CASSLTGGAPYF. CDR3 nucleotide sequence: TGTGCCAGCAGCTTGACAGGGGGGGCTCCGTACTTC.

The J gene is TRBJ1-1, the V gene TRBV11-2; D is uncertain. The V gene's germline CDR1 is SGHAT and CDR2 FQNNGV. V shed 6 bases and J shed 2 bases, with 10 bases lying between them. The CDR3 covers 13 residues. The DNA of the CDR3 is TGTGCCAGCAGTGGGAGGTACAACACTGAAGCTTTCTTT. Encoded protein: CASSGRYNTEAFF. The entire variable domain, with the rest obtained from reference TRBV11-2 and TRBJ1-1, is as follows: EAGVAQSPRYKIIEKRQSVAFWCNPISGHATLYWYQQILGQGPKLLIQFQNNGVVDDSQLPKDRFSAERLKGVDSTLKIQPAKLEDSAVYLCASSGRYNTEAFFGQGTRLTVV.

The chain recombines TRBV27 with TRBJ2-5, with 7 bases lining up with TRBD1. V trimming: 5 bases; J trimming: 1 base; junction bases outside the gene matches: 10. The CDR3 has 16 amino acids. Germline loops: CDR1 MNHEY, CDR2 SMNVEV (reference sequence). CDR3: CASSGKAGGFQETQYF. CDR3 bases: TGTGCCAGCAGTGGAAAAGCAGGGGGTTTCCAAGAGACCCAGTACTTC.

Concerning this clone: This CDR3 is also generated by other DNA sequences in the sample. The J gene is TRBJ2-2, the V gene TRBV5-4, with D maybe TRBD2 (5 bases). This CDR3 comprises 15 residues. V lost 0 bases and J 2 bases, leaving 8 bases between the germline ends. Germline CDR1 SGHNT, CDR2 YYREEE (reference sequence). The CDR3 DNA reads as TGTGCCAGCAGCTTGGGCGGAGGAAACACCGGGGAGCTGTTTTTT. Its protein is CASSLGGGNTGELFF.

V and J are TRBV27 and TRBJ2-3; the D is unclear. This CDR3 is 15 amino acids long. The germline gives CDR1 MNHEY, CDR2 SMNVEV (reference sequence). V lost 3 bases and J 2 bases, leaving 12 bases between the germline ends. DNA for the CDR3: TGTGCCAGCAGTTTCAGGCAGCTCAACACAGATACGCAGTATTTT. Translated: CASSFRQLNTDTQYF.

For the CDR3, the DNA is TGTGCCAGCAGTTTAGTTACCTCGGCGGGAGGGCCGGGGAGGGAGCAGTACTTC. This codes for CASSLVTSAGGPGREQYF. V usage is TRBV27 and J usage is TRBJ2-7, with 9 positions matching TRBD2. J lost 7 bases, V lost 2 bases, and 18 bases had no gene match. The CDR3 covers 18 residues. Germline V gene sequence: CDR1 MNHEY, CDR2 SMNVEV (reference sequence).

The chain carries TRBV5-6 and TRBJ1-2; D perhaps matches TRBD1 (6 bases). The V and J ends lost 0 bases and 4 bases respectively, with 7 bases between them. CDR1 is SGHDT and CDR2 is YYEEEE in the germline V gene. The CDR3 is 13 amino acids. CDR3 loop: CASSLGGGYGYTF. The CDR3 nucleotides read TGTGCCAGCAGCTTGGGAGGGGGCTATGGCTACACCTTC.